This T cell receptor (beta chain) appears in the sequencing data of a study of blood T cell repertoires in COVID-19. In the original analysis: Reference gene primer amplification in the assay estimated nucleated cell counts. TCRdb's table, derived via immunoSEQ multiplex PCR, lists solely in-frame clones and lacks some. V and J calls and clone size follow that table, whereas D and trimming were derived from the DNA. This table holds more than 300,000 clones, 90% to 95% found once. The germline CDR1 and CDR2 sequences are SGHVS and FQNEAQ. This CDR3 spans 14 amino acids. V gave up 1 base and J gave up 7 bases, with 13 bases separating them.

The chain has TRBV7-8 and TRBJ2-5; D gene unclear. The sequenced material came from peripheral blood. This clonotype was sampled from a young woman who had recovered from COVID-19. The CDR3 protein is CASSLGFNLGTQYF. DNA for the CDR3: TGTGCCAGCAGCTTAGGATTCAATCTAGGGACCCAGTACTTC.